This passage covers 22 T cell receptor beta chains from one sample sequenced in a study of identical twins. Using its own MiXCR run on the 5' RACE reads, TCRdb lists one record per CDR3 protein. The profile shows about 890,000 distinct CDR3 sequences, roughly an eighth of them singletons. The same specimen was also included in a second study, on yellow fever vaccine responses in identical twins.

Input material: PBMCs. These receptors all stem from a woman aged 18 to 35 in good health.

This clonotype was counted only a few times. The genes are TRBV24-1 and TRBJ2-3; TRBD2 might be the D (6 bases). This CDR3 comprises 16 residues. The V end lost 4 bases, the J end lost 5 bases, and 18 bases lay between the germline ends. Per germline, CDR1 KGHDR and CDR2 SFDVKD. The CDR3 DNA sequence: TGTGCCACCAGTGAGACGGGAACGGGAGCGGGAGATACGCAGTATTTT. Translation gives CATSETGTGAGDTQYF.

The sample holds a few counts of this clonotype. The chain links TRBV7-9 to TRBJ2-3; TRBD2 aligns across 8 bases. V shed 6 bases, J shed 2 bases, and the junction held 10 bases outside the gene matches. Germline values: CDR1 SEHNR, CDR2 FQNEAQ (reference sequence). The CDR3 length is 16 residues. CDR3 region: CASSFPAGATTDTQYF. The CDR3 coding sequence is TGTGCCAGCAGTTTTCCAGCGGGGGCCACCACAGATACGCAGTATTTT.

The rearrangement uses TRBV5-1 and TRBJ1-6; no clear D gene. The CDR3 length is 17 residues. The V end was cut by 0 bases, the J end by 6 bases, with 16 bases between. Per the germline V gene, CDR1 is SGHRS and CDR2 is YFSETQ. The CDR3 is CASSLALSTGPNSPLHF. The CDR3 bases are TGCGCCAGCAGCTTGGCGCTCTCGACCGGACCTAATTCACCCCTCCACTTT.

The rearrangement links TRBV15 to TRBJ2-7, with 10 bases lining up with TRBD2. CDR3 length: 17 amino acids. The germline CDR1 and CDR2 sequences are LNHNV and YYDKDF (reference sequence). V was clipped by 0 bases and J by 5 bases; unmatched bases: 10. CDR3 nucleotide sequence: TGTGCCACCAGCAGAGAGCTAGCGGGAGTTATCGTTGACGAGCAGTACTTC. Translating it yields CATSRELAGVIVDEQYF.

This chain uses TRBV3-1 with TRBJ2-1; D tentatively fits TRBD1 or TRBD2 (6 bases each). The CDR3 is 11 amino acids. Germline assignment: CDR1 LGHDT and CDR2 YNNKEL (reference sequence). V dropped 10 bases and J dropped 8 bases, with 12 bases sitting between them. CDR3 in amino acids: CATERGDEQFF. Here the CDR3 DNA reads TGTGCCACCGAGAGGGGGGATGAGCAGTTCTTC.

The sample holds many counts of this clonotype. The chain is built from TRBV6-4 and TRBJ2-3, with D possibly TRBD2 on 6 matching bases. V was trimmed by 0 bases and J by 2 bases, leaving 9 bases between them. From germline, CDR1 is MRHNA and CDR2 SNTAGT. The length of the CDR3 is 15 residues. The CDR3 nucleotides read TGTGCCAGCAGTGACTCTGGGGGGACCACAGATACGCAGTATTTT. It yields the protein CASSDSGGTTDTQYF.

The chain uses TRBV7-8 and TRBJ2-1; no definite D call. The CDR3 extends over 13 amino acids. Trimming cost V 5 bases and J 3 bases, with 8 bases left between them. In germline, CDR1 is SGHVS, CDR2 FQNEAQ. In nucleotides, the CDR3 is TGTGCCAGCAGCGTAAACATCTACAATGAGCAGTTCTTC. Translated: CASSVNIYNEQFF. The whole variable domain, filled in from reference TRBV7-8 and TRBJ2-1, reads GAGVSQSPRYKVAKRGQDVALRCDPISGHVSLFWYQQALGQGPEFLTYFQNEAQLDKSGLPSDRFFAERPEGSVSTLKIQRTQQEDSAVYLCASSVNIYNEQFFGPGTRLTVL.

The chain has TRBV6-1 and TRBJ2-1; D tentatively reads TRBD1 or TRBD2 (5 bases each). The CDR3 has 16 amino acids. Germline V CDR1 and CDR2: MNHNS, SASEGT. Trimming took 6 bases from V and 9 from J, leaving 24 bases between them. The CDR3: CASSLTGTTPPTEQFF. The CDR3 DNA sequence: TGTGCCAGCAGCCTGACCGGGACGACACCCCCCACTGAGCAGTTCTTC.

At least ten counts were recorded for this clonotype. This chain connects TRBV12-3 or TRBV12-4 to TRBJ2-3; 14 bases agree with TRBD2. Trimming took 5 bases from V and 3 from J; bases not matched to a gene: 7. The CDR3 has 17 residues. The CDR3 bases are TGTGCCAGCAGTCCGGGGACTAGCGGGAGAGGTACAGATACGCAGTATTTT. This gives the protein CASSPGTSGRGTDTQYF.

CDR3 in DNA: TGTGCCAGCAGCTACGGGACAGTACCACAAGAGACCCAGTACTTC. Protein sequence: CASSYGTVPQETQYF. The chain has TRBV7-9 and TRBJ2-5, with 7 bases identical to TRBD1. Losses at the gene ends were 4 bases for V and 2 bases for J; bases not matched to a gene: 7. This CDR3 is built from 15 residues. Germline V lookup: CDR1 SEHNR, CDR2 FQNEAQ (reference sequence).

This clonotype occurred a few times. The CDR3 reads CASTGTRAGGTYEQYF. The CDR3 region has the DNA TGTGCCAGCACCGGTACAAGAGCGGGAGGCACCTACGAGCAGTACTTC. The rearrangement joins TRBV6-1 to TRBJ2-7; 9 nucleotides align to TRBD2. Germline-derived CDR1 and CDR2 are MNHNS and SASEGT. The V and J ends lost 7 bases and 2 bases, in that order; junction bases with no gene match: 12. This CDR3 comprises 16 residues.

The chain carries TRBV12-3 or TRBV12-4 and TRBJ2-2, with 9 bases matching TRBD2. The CDR3 loop spans 15 amino acids. The V gene end was trimmed by 3 bases and the J gene end by 5 bases; junction bases not matched to a gene: 4. CDR3 in amino acids: CASSLGGGETGELFF. DNA of the CDR3: TGTGCCAGCAGTTTGGGCGGGGGGGAGACCGGGGAGCTGTTTTTT.

The V gene is TRBV29-1, the J gene TRBJ2-7; D unresolved. CDR3 size: 14 residues. V was clipped by 3 bases and J by 4 bases, with 16 bases between them. Germline loops: CDR1 SQVTM, CDR2 ANQGSEA. The CDR3 is CSVELGSGPYEQYF. CDR3 nucleotides: TGCAGCGTTGAGTTGGGGTCAGGACCTTACGAGCAGTACTTC.

There are many counts of this clonotype. V is TRBV20-1 and J is TRBJ1-1; no definite D call. The germline gives CDR1 DFQATT, CDR2 SNEGSKA (reference sequence). Trimming stripped 1 base from V and 2 bases from J, with 8 bases between. The CDR3 sequence is 13 residues long. The CDR3 nucleotides read TGCAGTGCTAGAGTAGGCAGTAACACTGAAGCTTTCTTT. Its translation: CSARVGSNTEAFF.

This clonotype came up a few times. V usage is TRBV4-1 and J usage is TRBJ2-7; tentatively, D is TRBD1 (6 bases). There are 14 residues in the CDR3. The germline V gene encodes CDR1 MGHRA and CDR2 YSYEKL. Trimming removed 1 base from V and 3 bases from J, with 10 bases in between. CDR3 DNA sequence: TGCGCCAGCAGCCAAGCCAGGGGATACTACGAGCAGTACTTC. This codes for CASSQARGYYEQYF.

There are a few counts of this clonotype. The V and J genes are TRBV12-3 or TRBV12-4 and TRBJ2-2; D remains unclear. This CDR3 region has 15 residues. Trimming left V 5 bases short and J 4 bases short, with 14 bases between. The CDR3 region is CASSPKIASTGELFF. Here the CDR3 DNA reads TGTGCCAGCAGTCCAAAGATCGCCAGCACCGGGGAGCTGTTTTTT.

This chain links TRBV5-5 with TRBJ2-3; 9 nucleotides align to TRBD2. V was pared by 5 bases and J by 6 bases, with 7 bases of the junction left unmatched. CDR3 size: 14 residues. Germline V gene sequence: CDR1 SGHKS, CDR2 YYEKEE (reference sequence). CDR3 DNA: TGTGCCAGCAGACCTAGCGGGACGAGGGATACGCAGTATTTT. Amino acid sequence: CASRPSGTRDTQYF.

This clonotype was seen at least ten times. The rearrangement uses TRBV20-1 and TRBJ1-2; no clear D. V was cut by 7 bases and J by 5 bases, with 14 bases left in between. CDR1 and CDR2 from the germline V gene are DFQATT and SNEGSKA (reference sequence). This CDR3 has 12 amino acids. This CDR3 reads CSGHYTTYGYTF. The CDR3 DNA sequence: TGCAGTGGTCACTACACCACATATGGCTACACCTTC.

This clonotype was seen many times. The J gene is TRBJ1-1, the V gene TRBV20-1, with TRBD1 matching 7 bases. This CDR3 is built from 12 residues. Trimming cost V 1 base and J 12 bases; bases outside gene matches: 8. Germline CDR1 DFQATT, CDR2 SNEGSKA (reference sequence). The CDR3, as DNA: TGCAGTGCTAGAGCCCCGGGACAGAAAACTTTCTTT. It encodes CSARAPGQKTFF.

The rearrangement uses TRBV28 and TRBJ1-2, with unresolved D. V lost 4 bases and J lost 7, with 10 bases in between. The CDR3 has 12 amino acids. Germline V gene lookup returns CDR1 MDHEN and CDR2 SYDVKM. CDR3 sequence reads: CASSYEIGGYTF. CDR3 in DNA: TGTGCCAGCAGTTATGAGATCGGTGGCTACACCTTC.

There are many counts of this clonotype. The chain recombines TRBV3-1 with TRBJ2-3; either TRBD1 or TRBD2 may supply D (5 bases each). The length of the CDR3 is 15 residues. Deletions cut 1 base from V and 2 bases from J, with 10 bases between. CDR1 and CDR2 (germline): LGHDT, YNNKEL (reference sequence). CDR3 protein: CASSQGGASTDTQYF. For the CDR3, the DNA is TGTGCCAGCAGCCAAGGAGGGGCATCCACAGATACGCAGTATTTT.

This chain joins TRBV2 and TRBJ1-1; D gene uncertain. Trimming left V 7 bases short and J 3 bases short, with 9 bases between. This CDR3 region has 12 residues. The germline V gene has CDR1 SNHLY and CDR2 FYNNEI. This CDR3 reads CASTDLDTEAFF. In DNA, the CDR3 is TGTGCCAGCACAGACCTGGACACTGAAGCTTTCTTT.